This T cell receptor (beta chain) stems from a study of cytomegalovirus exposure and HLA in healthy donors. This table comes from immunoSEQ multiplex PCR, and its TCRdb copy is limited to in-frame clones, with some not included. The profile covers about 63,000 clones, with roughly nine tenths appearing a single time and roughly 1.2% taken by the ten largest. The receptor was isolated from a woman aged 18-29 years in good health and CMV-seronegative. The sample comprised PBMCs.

The CDR3 sequence is CASSLRADTQYF. As DNA, the CDR3 is TGTGCCAGCAGCTTGAGGGCAGATACGCAGTATTTT. The chain combines TRBV7-2 with TRBJ2-3; D is possibly TRBD2 (5 bases). Germline CDR1 is SGHTA and CDR2 is FQGNSA. The CDR3 contains 12 residues. V gave up 3 bases and J gave up 4 bases, with 5 bases separating them.